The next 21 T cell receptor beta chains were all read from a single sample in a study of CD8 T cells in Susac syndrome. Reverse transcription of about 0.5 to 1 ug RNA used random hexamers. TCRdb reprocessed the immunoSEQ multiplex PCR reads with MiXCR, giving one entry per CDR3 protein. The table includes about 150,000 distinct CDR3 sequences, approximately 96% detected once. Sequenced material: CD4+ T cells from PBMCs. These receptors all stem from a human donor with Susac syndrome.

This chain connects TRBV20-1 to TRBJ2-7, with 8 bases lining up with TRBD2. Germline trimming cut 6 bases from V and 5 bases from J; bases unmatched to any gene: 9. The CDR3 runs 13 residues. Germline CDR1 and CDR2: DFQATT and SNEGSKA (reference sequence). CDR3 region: CSATGPGGDEQYF. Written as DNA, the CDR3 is TGCAGTGCAACCGGGCCGGGAGGGGACGAGCAGTACTTC.

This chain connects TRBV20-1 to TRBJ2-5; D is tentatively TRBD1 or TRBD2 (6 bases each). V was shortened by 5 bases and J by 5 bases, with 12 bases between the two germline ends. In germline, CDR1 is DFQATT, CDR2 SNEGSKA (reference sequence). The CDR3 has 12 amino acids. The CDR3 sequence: CSAVGGGETQYF. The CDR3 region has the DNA TGCAGTGCTGTGGGGGGCGGCGAGACCCAGTACTTC.

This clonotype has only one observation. CDR3 amino acids: CASKSTGGYEQYF. The CDR3, as DNA: TGTGCCAGCAAGTCGACAGGGGGCTACGAGCAGTACTTC. The chain combines TRBV12-3 or TRBV12-4 with TRBJ2-7; TRBD1 matches at 9 bases. The CDR3 totals 13 residues. The junction had 4 bases not matched to a gene; V was cut back by 7 bases and J by 3 bases.

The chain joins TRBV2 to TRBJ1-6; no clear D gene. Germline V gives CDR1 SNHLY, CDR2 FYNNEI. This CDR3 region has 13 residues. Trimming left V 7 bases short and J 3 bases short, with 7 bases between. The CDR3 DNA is TGTGCCAGCACTCCGGACTATAATTCACCCCTCCACTTT. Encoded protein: CASTPDYNSPLHF.

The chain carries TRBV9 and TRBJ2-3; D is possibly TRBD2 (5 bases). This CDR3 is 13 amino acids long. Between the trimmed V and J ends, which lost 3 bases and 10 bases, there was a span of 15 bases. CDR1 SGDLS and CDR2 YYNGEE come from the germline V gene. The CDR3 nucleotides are TGTGCCAGCAGCGCCCAGGACTCCCTAGCGCAGTATTTT. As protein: CASSAQDSLAQYF.

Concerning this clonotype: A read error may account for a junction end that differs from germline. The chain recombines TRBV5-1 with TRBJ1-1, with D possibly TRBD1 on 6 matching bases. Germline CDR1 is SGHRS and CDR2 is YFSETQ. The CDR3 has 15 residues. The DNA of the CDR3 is TGCGCCAGCAGCTTAGGACAGAACATGAACACTAAAGCTTTCTTT. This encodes CASSLGQNMNTKAFF. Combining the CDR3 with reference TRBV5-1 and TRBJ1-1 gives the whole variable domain KAGVTQTPRYLIKTRGQQVTLSCSPISGHRSVSWYQQTPGQGLQFLFEYFSETQRNKGNFPGRFSGRQFSNSRSEMNVSTLELGDSALYLCASSLGQNMNTKAFFGQGTRLTVV.

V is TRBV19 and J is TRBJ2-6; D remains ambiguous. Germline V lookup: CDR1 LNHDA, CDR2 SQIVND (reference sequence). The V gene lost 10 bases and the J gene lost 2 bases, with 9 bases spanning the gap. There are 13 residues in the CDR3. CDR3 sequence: CATKVPGANVLTF. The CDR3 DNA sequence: TGTGCCACCAAGGTTCCTGGGGCCAACGTCCTGACTTTC. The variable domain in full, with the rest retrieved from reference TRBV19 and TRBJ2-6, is DGGITQSPKYLFRKEGQNVTLSCEQNLNHDAMYWYRQDPGQGLRLIYYSQIVNDFQKGDIAEGYSVSREKKESFPLTVTSAQKNPTAFYLCATKVPGANVLTFGAGSRLTVL.

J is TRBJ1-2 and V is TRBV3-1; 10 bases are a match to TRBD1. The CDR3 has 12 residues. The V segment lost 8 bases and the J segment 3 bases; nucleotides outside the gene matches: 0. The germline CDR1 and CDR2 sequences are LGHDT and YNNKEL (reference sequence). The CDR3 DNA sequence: TGTGCCAGCGGACAGGGGGACTATGGCTACACCTTC. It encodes CASGQGDYGYTF.

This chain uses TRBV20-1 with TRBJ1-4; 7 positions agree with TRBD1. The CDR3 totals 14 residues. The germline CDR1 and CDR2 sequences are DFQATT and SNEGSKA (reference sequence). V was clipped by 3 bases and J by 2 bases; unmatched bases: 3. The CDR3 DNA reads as TGCAGTGCTAGTGACAGGGCGACTAATGAAAAACTGTTTTTT. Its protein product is CSASDRATNEKLFF.

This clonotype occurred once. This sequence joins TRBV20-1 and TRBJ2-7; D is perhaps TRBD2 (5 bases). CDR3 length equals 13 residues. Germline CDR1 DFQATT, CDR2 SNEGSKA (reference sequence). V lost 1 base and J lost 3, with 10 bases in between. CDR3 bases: TGCAGTGCTAGAGTGGGAGATAGCTACGAGCAGTACTTC. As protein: CSARVGDSYEQYF.

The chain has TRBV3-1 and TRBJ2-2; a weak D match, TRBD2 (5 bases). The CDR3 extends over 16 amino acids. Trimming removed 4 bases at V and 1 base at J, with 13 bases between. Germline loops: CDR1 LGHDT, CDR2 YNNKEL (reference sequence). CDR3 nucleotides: TGTGCCAGCAGCCCCCAAGAGCGGAGGAACACCGGGGAGCTGTTTTTT. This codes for CASSPQERRNTGELFF. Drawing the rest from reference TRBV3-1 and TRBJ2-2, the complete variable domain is DTAVSQTPKYLVTQMGNDKSIKCEQNLGHDTMYWYKQDSKKFLKIMFSYNNKELIINETVPNRFSPKSPDKAHLNLHINSLELGDSAVYFCASSPQERRNTGELFFGEGSRLTVL.

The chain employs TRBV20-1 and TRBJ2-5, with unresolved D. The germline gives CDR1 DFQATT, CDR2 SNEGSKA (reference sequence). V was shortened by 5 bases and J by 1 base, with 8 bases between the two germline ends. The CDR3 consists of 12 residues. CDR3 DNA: TGCAGTGCTCGGAGAGCCCAAGAGACCCAGTACTTC. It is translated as CSARRAQETQYF.

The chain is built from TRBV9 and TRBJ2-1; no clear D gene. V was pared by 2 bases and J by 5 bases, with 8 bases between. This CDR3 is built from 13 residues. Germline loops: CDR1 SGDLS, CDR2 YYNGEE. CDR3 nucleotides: TGTGCCAGCAGCGTTGTAACAGACAATGAGCAGTTCTTC. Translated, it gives CASSVVTDNEQFF.

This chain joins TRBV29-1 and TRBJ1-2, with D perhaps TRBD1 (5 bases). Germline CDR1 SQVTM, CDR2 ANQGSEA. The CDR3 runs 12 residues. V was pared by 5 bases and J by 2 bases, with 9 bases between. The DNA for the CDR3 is TGCAGCGTTACCCAGGGAAACTATGGCTACACCTTC. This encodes CSVTQGNYGYTF.

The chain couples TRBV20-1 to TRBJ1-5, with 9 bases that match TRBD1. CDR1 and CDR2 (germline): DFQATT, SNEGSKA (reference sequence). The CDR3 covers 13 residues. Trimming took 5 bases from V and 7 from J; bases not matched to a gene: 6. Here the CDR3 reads CSAVTGGAQPQHF. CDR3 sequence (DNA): TGCAGTGCTGTTACAGGGGGCGCCCAGCCCCAGCATTTT.

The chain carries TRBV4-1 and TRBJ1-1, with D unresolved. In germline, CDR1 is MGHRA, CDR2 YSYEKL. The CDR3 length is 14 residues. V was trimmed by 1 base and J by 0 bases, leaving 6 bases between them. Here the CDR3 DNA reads TGCGCCAGCAGCCAAGTTTTAATGAACACTGAAGCTTTCTTT. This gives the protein CASSQVLMNTEAFF.

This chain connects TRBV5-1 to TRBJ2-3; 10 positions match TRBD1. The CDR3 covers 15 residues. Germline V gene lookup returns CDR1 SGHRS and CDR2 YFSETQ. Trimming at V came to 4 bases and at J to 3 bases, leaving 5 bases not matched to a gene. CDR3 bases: TGCGCCAGCAGCCGGGACAGGGGTAGGACAGATACGCAGTATTTT. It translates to CASSRDRGRTDTQYF. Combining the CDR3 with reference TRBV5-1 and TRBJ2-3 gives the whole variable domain KAGVTQTPRYLIKTRGQQVTLSCSPISGHRSVSWYQQTPGQGLQFLFEYFSETQRNKGNFPGRFSGRQFSNSRSEMNVSTLELGDSALYLCASSRDRGRTDTQYFGPGTRLTVL.

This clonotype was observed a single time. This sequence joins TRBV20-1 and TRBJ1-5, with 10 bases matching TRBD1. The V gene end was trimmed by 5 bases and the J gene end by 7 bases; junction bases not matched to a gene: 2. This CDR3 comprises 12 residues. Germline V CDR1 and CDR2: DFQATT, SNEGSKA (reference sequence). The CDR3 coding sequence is TGCAGTGCTGGGACAGGGGACCAGCCCCAGCATTTT. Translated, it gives CSAGTGDQPQHF.

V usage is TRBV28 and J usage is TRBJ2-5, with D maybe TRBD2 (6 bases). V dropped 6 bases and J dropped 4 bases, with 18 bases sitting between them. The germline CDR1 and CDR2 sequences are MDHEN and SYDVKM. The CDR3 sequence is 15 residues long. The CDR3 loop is CASRGGTRVVETQYF. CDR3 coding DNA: TGTGCCAGCAGGGGGGGAACGAGGGTCGTAGAGACCCAGTACTTC. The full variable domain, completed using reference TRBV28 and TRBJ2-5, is DVKVTQSSRYLVKRTGEKVFLECVQDMDHENMFWYRQDPGLGLRLIYFSYDVKMKEKGDIPEGYSVSREKKERFSLILESASTNQTSMYLCASRGGTRVVETQYFGPGTRLLVL.

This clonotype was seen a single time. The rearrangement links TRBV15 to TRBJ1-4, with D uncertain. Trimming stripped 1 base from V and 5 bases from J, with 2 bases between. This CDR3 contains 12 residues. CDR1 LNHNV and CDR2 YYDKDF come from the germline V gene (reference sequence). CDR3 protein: CATSRGNEKLFF. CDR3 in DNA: TGTGCCACCAGCAGAGGGAATGAAAAACTGTTTTTT.

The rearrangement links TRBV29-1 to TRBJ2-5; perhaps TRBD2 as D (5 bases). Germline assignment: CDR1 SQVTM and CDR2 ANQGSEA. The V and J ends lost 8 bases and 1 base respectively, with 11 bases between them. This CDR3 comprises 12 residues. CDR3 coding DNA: TGCAGCACCTCCGGGGTCCAAGAGACCCAGTACTTC. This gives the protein CSTSGVQETQYF.